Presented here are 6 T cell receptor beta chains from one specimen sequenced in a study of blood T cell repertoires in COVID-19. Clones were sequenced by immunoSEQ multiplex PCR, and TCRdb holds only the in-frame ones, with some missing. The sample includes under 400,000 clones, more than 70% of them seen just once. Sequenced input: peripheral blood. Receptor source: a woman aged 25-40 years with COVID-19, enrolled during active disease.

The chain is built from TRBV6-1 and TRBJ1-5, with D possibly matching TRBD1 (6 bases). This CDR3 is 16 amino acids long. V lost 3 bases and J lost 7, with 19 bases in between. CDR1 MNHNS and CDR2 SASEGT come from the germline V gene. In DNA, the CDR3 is TGTGCCAGCAGTGACGCTTGGACACAGGGCTTACAGCCCCAGCATTTT. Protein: CASSDAWTQGLQPQHF.

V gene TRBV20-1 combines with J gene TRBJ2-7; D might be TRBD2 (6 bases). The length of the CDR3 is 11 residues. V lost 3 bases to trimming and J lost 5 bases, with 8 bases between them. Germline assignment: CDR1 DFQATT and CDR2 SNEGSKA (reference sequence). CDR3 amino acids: CSASASDEQYF. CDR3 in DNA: TGCAGTGCTAGCGCTAGCGACGAGCAGTACTTC.

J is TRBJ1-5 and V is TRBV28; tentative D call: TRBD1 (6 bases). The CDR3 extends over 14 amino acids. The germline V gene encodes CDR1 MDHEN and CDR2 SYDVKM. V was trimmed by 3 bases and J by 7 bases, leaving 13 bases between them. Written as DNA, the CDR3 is TGTGCCAGCAGTTTCCCAGGGGCCGGGCAGCCCCAGCATTTT. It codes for CASSFPGAGQPQHF.

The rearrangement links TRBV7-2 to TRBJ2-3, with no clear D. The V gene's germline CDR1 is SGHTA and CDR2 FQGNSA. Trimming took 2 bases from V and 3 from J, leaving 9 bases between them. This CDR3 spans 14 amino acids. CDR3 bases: TGTGCCAGCAGCTTACCCCACTCGACAGATACGCAGTATTTT. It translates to CASSLPHSTDTQYF.

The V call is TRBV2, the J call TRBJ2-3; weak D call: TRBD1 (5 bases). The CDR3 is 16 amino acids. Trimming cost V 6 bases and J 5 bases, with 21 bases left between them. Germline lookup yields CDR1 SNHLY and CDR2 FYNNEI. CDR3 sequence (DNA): TGTGCCAGCAGCGACCGCGGACACAAGGCCGGAGATACGCAGTATTTT. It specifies CASSDRGHKAGDTQYF.

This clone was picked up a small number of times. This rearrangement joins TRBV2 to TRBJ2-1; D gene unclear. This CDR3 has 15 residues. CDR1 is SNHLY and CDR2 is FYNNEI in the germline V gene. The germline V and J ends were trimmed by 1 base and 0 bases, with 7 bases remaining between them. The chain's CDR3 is CASSEDSSSYNEQFF. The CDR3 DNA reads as TGTGCCAGCAGTGAAGACAGTAGCTCCTACAATGAGCAGTTCTTC.